This TCR beta chain originates from a study of blood T cell repertoires in COVID-19. Original handling: Nucleated cell counts were estimated from reference gene primer amplification. Produced via immunoSEQ multiplex PCR; TCRdb's table is partial and in-frame only. The V and J calls and clone size are taken from that table; D and trimming were inferred from the DNA. The profile covers fewer than 250,000 clones, with around 82% appearing a single time and around 12% taken by the ten largest. In germline, CDR1 is KGHSH, CDR2 LQKENI. CDR3 length equals 17 residues. Trimming shortened V by 0 bases and J by 4 bases, and 19 bases separated the two germline ends.

The receptor comes from a woman aged 40 to 50 with acute or convalescent COVID-19. The sequencing input was peripheral blood. This chain joins TRBV18 and TRBJ2-7; D unresolved. In nucleotides, the CDR3 is TGTGCCAGCTCACCACCAATACATTCGAACTATGCTTACGAGCAGTACTTC. Translating gives CASSPPIHSNYAYEQYF.